This T cell receptor beta chain was sequenced in a study of T cells in localized non-small cell lung cancer. Whole-study findings and limits: Uninvolved nearby lung showed the greatest T cell clonality, exceeding that found in tumor. Because researchers sequenced only one region of the tumor, heterogeneity is still possible. Adjacent lung was found to contain a median roughly 50 of the top 100 tumor clones.

Details on this clone: The antigen remains unidentified.

Only in-frame clones appear in the TCRdb table, and some are missing; sequencing was by immunoSEQ multiplex PCR. The sample contains 4,000 to 4,500 clones, more than 35% of which appear only once. The CDR3 contains 14 residues. CDR1 and CDR2 (germline): MNHGY, SAAAGT. J gave up 3 bases and V 11 bases, and 6 bases lay outside the gene matches. V usage is TRBV6-8 and J usage is TRBJ2-2, with 10 bases lining up with TRBD2. This receptor was identified in a woman aged 35-75 years with stage I lung adenocarcinoma. This specimen was lung tumor tissue, taken before any cancer treatment. The CDR3 loop is CALSSGSHTGELFF. As DNA, the CDR3 is TGTGCCCTCTCTAGCGGGAGCCACACCGGGGAGCTGTTTTTT.